These 28 T cell receptor beta chains came from one sample sequenced in a study of T-cell memory formation after mild COVID-19. One entry per CDR3 protein results from TCRdb running MiXCR on the 5' RACE reads. The sample holds about 410,000 distinct CDR3 sequences; around 17% are singletons and the top ten take 20% to 25%. The material sequenced was PBMCs or a T cell subset sorted from them (not recorded which). The receptors here all came from a man between 18 and 35 years old who had mild COVID-19 (a few samples of this study predate the infection). Cell type and time point are not known.

This clonotype was observed at least ten times. V and J are TRBV7-6 and TRBJ2-2; 9 bases match TRBD2. CDR1 and CDR2 (germline): SGHVS, FNYEAQ. V lost 8 bases to trimming and J lost 0 bases; unmatched junction nucleotides: 1. The CDR3 runs to 14 residues. The CDR3 spells CASLAGPNTGELFF. CDR3 in DNA: TGTGCCAGCCTAGCGGGGCCGAACACCGGGGAGCTGTTTTTT.

The chain is built from TRBV4-3 and TRBJ2-3, with TRBD2 as a possible D gene (5 bases). This CDR3 is built from 14 residues. Germline CDR1 is LGHNA and CDR2 is YSLEER. Trimming took 0 bases from V and 4 from J, leaving 8 bases between them. This CDR3 is CASSQEGSADTQYF. Here the CDR3 DNA reads TGCGCCAGCAGCCAAGAGGGTAGCGCAGATACGCAGTATTTT.

CDR3 residues: CASSRGQRGTGELFF. In DNA form, the CDR3 reads TGTGCCAGCAGCCGGGGACAGCGCGGCACCGGGGAGCTGTTTTTT. V and J are TRBV7-3 and TRBJ2-2; the match to TRBD1 covers 7 bases. V lost 5 bases and J lost 4; bases outside the gene matches: 7. Germline V gene sequence: CDR1 SGHTA, CDR2 FQGTGA. CDR3 length: 15 amino acids.

The V and J genes are TRBV20-1 and TRBJ1-2, with no clear D. Trimming removed 5 bases from V and 4 bases from J, with 14 bases in between. This CDR3 is built from 13 residues. CDR1 and CDR2 (germline): DFQATT, SNEGSKA (reference sequence). The CDR3 is CSAPEAQSYGYTF. The CDR3 DNA sequence: TGCAGTGCTCCCGAAGCCCAGAGCTATGGCTACACCTTC.

At least ten counts were recorded for this clonotype. The chain couples TRBV5-1 to TRBJ1-2; no reliable D call. Trimming stripped 0 bases from V and 5 bases from J, with 8 bases between. Germline values: CDR1 SGHRS, CDR2 YFSETQ. The CDR3 is made up of 13 amino acids. In nucleotides, the CDR3 is TGCGCCAGCAGCTTGGGGGAGTCGTATGGCTACACCTTC. It yields the protein CASSLGESYGYTF.

The rearrangement uses TRBV30 and TRBJ2-7; D is ambiguous. This CDR3 spans 12 amino acids. Germline CDR1 GTSNPN, CDR2 SVGIG (reference sequence). V gave up 1 base and J gave up 3 bases, with 7 bases separating them. The CDR3 region has the DNA TGTGCCTGGAGTGGACTCAACTACGAGCAGTACTTC. This encodes CAWSGLNYEQYF.

The gene calls are TRBV20-1 and TRBJ1-1; a possible D gene is TRBD1 (5 bases). Trimming stripped 5 bases from V and 4 bases from J, with 14 bases between. This CDR3 is 13 amino acids long. The germline gives CDR1 DFQATT, CDR2 SNEGSKA (reference sequence). The CDR3, as DNA: TGCAGTGCTTTTAGGGGATTAGCCACTGAAGCTTTCTTT. This encodes CSAFRGLATEAFF.

This clonotype has a single count. This chain uses TRBV5-1 with TRBJ2-1, with a possible D match to TRBD2 (6 bases). CDR3 length: 14 residues. Germline assignment: CDR1 SGHRS and CDR2 YFSETQ. Deletions cut 6 bases from V and 9 bases from J, with 19 bases between. As DNA, the CDR3 is TGCGCCAGCATCCGGGGGTCGGGGTGGAGTGAGCAGTTCTTC. Translating gives CASIRGSGWSEQFF.

In its sample, this clonotype was seen many times. The gene calls are TRBV7-2 and TRBJ1-1; no clear D gene. The germline gives CDR1 SGHTA, CDR2 FQGNSA. V was pared by 2 bases and J by 1 base, with 5 bases between. This CDR3 is 13 amino acids long. The CDR3 nucleotides read TGTGCCAGCAGCTTAATAGGGAACACTGAAGCTTTCTTT. Its protein product is CASSLIGNTEAFF.

This chain joins TRBV5-1 and TRBJ2-6, with D hard to call. Trimming took off 1 base at V and 0 bases at J, with 8 bases between the two ends. The CDR3 has 16 amino acids. Germline values: CDR1 SGHRS, CDR2 YFSETQ. The CDR3 coding sequence is TGCGCCAGCAGCTTGACTGGCAGCTCTGGGGCCAACGTCCTGACTTTC. It encodes CASSLTGSSGANVLTF.

There are many counts of this clonotype. The chain has TRBV7-3 and TRBJ2-1, with 9 bases aligning to TRBD2. The CDR3 runs to 15 residues. The V gene's germline CDR1 is SGHTA and CDR2 FQGTGA. V shed 3 bases, J shed 4 bases, and the junction held 4 bases outside the gene matches. The CDR3 DNA follows: TGTGCCAGCAGCTTGTCTAGCGGGGTGTACAATGAGCAGTTCTTC. Translation: CASSLSSGVYNEQFF.

This clonotype was counted a few times. The V call is TRBV7-9, the J call TRBJ2-1; 7 nucleotides align to TRBD2. This CDR3 region has 16 residues. CDR1 SEHNR and CDR2 FQNEAQ come from the germline V gene (reference sequence). V was pared by 4 bases and J by 6 bases, with 12 bases of the junction left unmatched. The CDR3 DNA is TGTGCCAGCAGCTCGTCTAGCGGAGGGTTGGTCAATGAGCAGTTCTTC. Its protein is CASSSSSGGLVNEQFF.

At least ten counts were recorded for this clonotype. V usage is TRBV15 and J usage is TRBJ1-6; 7 bases match TRBD1. Unmatched junction bases numbered 5, after V lost 8 bases and J lost 4 bases. The length of the CDR3 is 14 residues. Germline V gene data show CDR1 as LNHNV and CDR2 as YYDKDF (reference sequence). CDR3 in DNA: TGTGCCACCGGGACAGCCTCTTATAATTCACCCCTCCACTTT. It yields the protein CATGTASYNSPLHF.

The chain joins TRBV12-3 or TRBV12-4 to TRBJ1-6, with 7 positions matching TRBD1. The CDR3 contains 16 residues. V was clipped by 8 bases and J by 0 bases; unmatched bases: 7. Here the CDR3 DNA reads TGTGCCAGCCAGGACAGGCTGAGCTCCTATAATTCACCCCTCCACTTT. Its translation is CASQDRLSSYNSPLHF.

This sequence joins TRBV20-1 and TRBJ1-5, with TRBD1 matching 7 bases. The CDR3 length is 12 residues. Trimming removed 6 bases from V and 7 bases from J; junction bases left unmatched: 6. Looked up from germline, CDR1 is DFQATT and CDR2 is SNEGSKA (reference sequence). The CDR3 DNA reads TGCAGTGCCCCGGGACAGAAGCAGCCCCAGCATTTT. It is translated as CSAPGQKQPQHF.

This clonotype was picked up a small number of times. CDR3 bases: TGTGCCAGCAGTCAGAGGGTCGGAGGTAATCAGCCCCAGCATTTT. Its protein product is CASSQRVGGNQPQHF. The chain carries TRBV12-3 or TRBV12-4 and TRBJ1-5, with unresolved D. Deletions cut 5 bases from V and 4 bases from J, with 15 bases between. The CDR3 contains 15 residues.

The CDR3 loop is CSARDSSGGGPGDTQYF. The CDR3 DNA is TGCAGTGCTAGAGATTCGTCCGGGGGCGGCCCGGGAGATACGCAGTATTTT. The chain links TRBV20-1 to TRBJ2-3; D possibly uses TRBD1 or TRBD2 (6 bases each). V lost 0 bases, J lost 5 bases, and 21 bases lay in between. Germline-derived CDR1 and CDR2 are DFQATT and SNEGSKA (reference sequence). This CDR3 comprises 17 residues.

The chain joins TRBV6-1 to TRBJ2-5, with a possible D match to TRBD2 (5 bases). Trimming removed 2 bases from V and 4 bases from J, with 8 bases in between. Germline V lookup: CDR1 MNHNS, CDR2 SASEGT. This CDR3 comprises 13 residues. The CDR3 region is CASSEWRSETQYF. The CDR3 nucleotides read TGTGCCAGCAGTGAATGGAGGTCAGAGACCCAGTACTTC.

The chain uses TRBV30 and TRBJ1-5; D ambiguous. The V gene lost 0 bases and the J gene lost 3 bases, with 6 bases spanning the gap. In germline, CDR1 is GTSNPN, CDR2 SVGIG (reference sequence). This CDR3 has 13 residues. This CDR3 reads CAWSVGSNQPQHF. Here the CDR3 DNA reads TGTGCCTGGAGTGTAGGGTCCAATCAGCCCCAGCATTTT.

The V and J genes are TRBV12-3 or TRBV12-4 and TRBJ2-5, with TRBD2 identical over 8 bases. The CDR3 consists of 14 residues. The junction had 3 bases not matched to a gene; V was cut back by 1 base and J by 5 bases. The CDR3: CASSLDPGGETQYF. The CDR3 region has the DNA TGTGCCAGCAGTTTAGACCCGGGAGGGGAGACCCAGTACTTC.

This clonotype has at least ten counts. V usage is TRBV29-1 and J usage is TRBJ2-2, with D maybe TRBD2 (5 bases). The CDR3 consists of 13 residues. V was trimmed by 7 bases and J by 3 bases, leaving 12 bases between them. The V gene's germline CDR1 is SQVTM and CDR2 ANQGSEA. The CDR3 region is CSGGLVDTGELFF. The CDR3 DNA follows: TGCAGCGGAGGGCTCGTGGACACCGGGGAGCTGTTTTTT.

This clonotype has just a few counts. The J gene is TRBJ2-1, the V gene TRBV3-1; perhaps TRBD2 as D (6 bases). V was cut by 3 bases and J by 12 bases, with 27 bases left in between. Per the germline V gene, CDR1 is LGHDT and CDR2 is YNNKEL (reference sequence). The CDR3 sequence is 17 residues long. CDR3 bases: TGTGCCAGCAGCCATGGGGGTCGGGCGGGGCCTTTGTCGGCGCAGTTCTTC. Translation gives CASSHGGRAGPLSAQFF.

The sample holds a few counts of this clonotype. The chain couples TRBV5-1 to TRBJ2-2; D not resolved. CDR3 size: 13 residues. V was trimmed by 0 bases and J by 6 bases, leaving 6 bases between them. Germline V gene lookup returns CDR1 SGHRS and CDR2 YFSETQ. In nucleotides, the CDR3 is TGCGCCAGCAGCTTGGGGTTACCCGGGGAGCTGTTTTTT. The encoded protein is CASSLGLPGELFF.

This clonotype was observed a handful of times. The gene calls are TRBV15 and TRBJ2-7; no reliable D call. The CDR3 runs 13 residues. Trimming took off 0 bases at V and 6 bases at J, with 9 bases between the two ends. The V gene's germline CDR1 is LNHNV and CDR2 YYDKDF (reference sequence). The CDR3 sequence is CATSRDNRREQYV. The CDR3 DNA follows: TGTGCCACCAGCAGAGATAACCGTCGCGAGCAGTACGTC.

The rearrangement links TRBV7-9 to TRBJ1-5, with TRBD1 matching over 9 bases. V was pared by 5 bases and J by 3 bases, with 5 bases of the junction left unmatched. The CDR3 totals 15 residues. Germline CDR1 is SEHNR and CDR2 is FQNEAQ (reference sequence). CDR3 nucleotide sequence: TGTGCCAGCAGCCCCGGGGACAGGGTCAATCAGCCCCAGCATTTT. Translation: CASSPGDRVNQPQHF.

The sample holds a few counts of this clonotype. The V gene is TRBV30, the J gene TRBJ2-1, with D uncertain. This CDR3 region has 13 residues. The germline gives CDR1 GTSNPN, CDR2 SVGIG (reference sequence). Trimming left V 0 bases short and J 9 bases short, with 12 bases between. CDR3 sequence: CAWSVQVTSEQFF. The CDR3, as DNA: TGTGCCTGGAGTGTGCAAGTCACAAGTGAGCAGTTCTTC.

In this sample, this clonotype turned up a few times. This chain uses TRBV19 with TRBJ1-1, with 11 bases identical to TRBD1. The CDR3 covers 13 residues. Germline CDR1 LNHDA, CDR2 SQIVND (reference sequence). V lost 6 bases to trimming and J lost 6 bases; unmatched junction nucleotides: 3. The CDR3 is CASSRTGGPEAFF. In DNA form, the CDR3 reads TGTGCCAGTAGCCGGACAGGGGGCCCTGAAGCTTTCTTT.

This clonotype was found a few times. This chain links TRBV6-2 or TRBV6-3 with TRBJ2-7; 15 bases are shared with TRBD2. The length of the CDR3 is 15 residues. Germline lookup yields CDR1 MNHEY and CDR2 SVGEGT. Trimming removed 5 bases from V and 9 bases from J; junction bases left unmatched: 8. CDR3 protein: CASSEWTSGGAAQYV. CDR3 bases: TGTGCCAGCAGTGAATGGACTAGCGGGGGGGCCGCGCAGTACGTC.